The 11 T cell receptor beta chains given below trace back to one sample, sequenced in a study of cytomegalovirus exposure and HLA in healthy donors. PCR was performed using 60 Vbeta and 13 Jbeta primers. Libraries were prepared by immunoSEQ multiplex PCR; TCRdb keeps only in-frame clonotypes and omits some of them. Among 150,000 to 200,000 clones listed, approximately 80% were seen once. The sample taken for sequencing was PBMCs. The source of these receptors is a young woman in good health and CMV-seronegative.

The chain employs TRBV7-3 and TRBJ1-4; 8 nucleotides align to TRBD1. The CDR3 spans 15 residues. Trimming took 4 bases from V and 2 from J; bases not matched to a gene: 3. Germline V gene data show CDR1 as SGHTA and CDR2 as FQGTGA. The CDR3 sequence: CASSSTGATNEKLFF. Written as DNA, the CDR3 is TGTGCCAGCAGCTCGACAGGGGCGACTAATGAAAAACTGTTTTTT. Using reference TRBV7-3 and TRBJ1-4 for the parts outside the CDR3, the full variable domain is GAGVSQTPSNKVTEKGKYVELRCDPISGHTALYWYRQSLGQGPEFLIYFQGTGAADDSGLPNDRFFAVRPEGSVSTLKIQRTERGDSAVYLCASSSTGATNEKLFFGSGTQLSVL.

The chain links TRBV10-1 to TRBJ2-7, with TRBD1 as a possible D gene (6 bases). This CDR3 is 13 amino acids long. The V end was cut by 0 bases, the J end by 12 bases, with 15 bases between. Germline V gene sequence: CDR1 WNHNN, CDR2 SYGVQD (reference sequence). CDR3 nucleotides: TGCGCCAGCAGTGAGTCGACTCTTGGGACACTGTACTTC. It is translated as CASSESTLGTLYF.

The chain uses TRBV6-6 and TRBJ2-7; no reliable D call. The CDR3 runs to 12 residues. V shed 5 bases and J shed 1 base, with 6 bases lying between them. Germline assignment: CDR1 MNHNY and CDR2 SVGAGI (reference sequence). CDR3 nucleotides: TGTGCCAGCAGTATAGCATCCTACGAGCAGTACTTC. It codes for CASSIASYEQYF.

J is TRBJ2-7 and V is TRBV9, with 7 bases identical to TRBD1. The trim removed 4 bases at V and 3 bases at J, leaving 4 bases unmatched. The CDR3 is made up of 13 amino acids. The germline CDR1 and CDR2 sequences are SGDLS and YYNGEE. The CDR3 spells CASSPGQHYEQYF. DNA for the CDR3: TGTGCCAGCAGCCCGGGACAGCACTACGAGCAGTACTTC.

V is TRBV7-2 and J is TRBJ2-7, with a possible D match to TRBD2 (6 bases). Germline values: CDR1 SGHTA, CDR2 FQGNSA. The CDR3 is 15 residues long. Trimming left V 5 bases short and J 9 bases short, with 23 bases between. The CDR3 protein is CASSPSGVRGGVQYF. The CDR3 coding sequence is TGTGCCAGCAGCCCCTCCGGTGTGCGGGGTGGGGTGCAGTACTTC.

J is TRBJ1-5 and V is TRBV4-1; no reliable D call. The ends were cut back, 0 bases at V and 0 bases at J, with 6 bases in the middle. Germline V gene lookup returns CDR1 MGHRA and CDR2 YSYEKL. The CDR3 runs to 15 residues. CDR3 DNA: TGCGCCAGCAGCCAAGAGGCGGCTAGCAATCAGCCCCAGCATTTT. Encoded protein: CASSQEAASNQPQHF.

The chain uses TRBV7-3 and TRBJ2-1, with D possibly matching TRBD1 (5 bases). Germline-derived CDR1 and CDR2 are SGHTA and FQGTGA. This CDR3 comprises 13 residues. Between the trimmed V and J ends, which lost 2 bases and 5 bases, there was a span of 7 bases. The CDR3 nucleotides are TGTGCCAGCAGCTTACAGGGAAACAATGAGCAGTTCTTC. It specifies CASSLQGNNEQFF.

The chain is built from TRBV4-3 and TRBJ1-4; 7 positions match TRBD1. CDR3 length: 17 amino acids. Germline V gene lookup returns CDR1 LGHNA and CDR2 YSLEER. The junction had 10 bases not matched to a gene; V was cut back by 0 bases and J by 6 bases. The CDR3 DNA follows: TGCGCCAGCAGCCAAGAGTGGTCAGAAACAGGGGATGAAAAACTGTTTTTT. Protein product: CASSQEWSETGDEKLFF.

The V gene is TRBV4-1, the J gene TRBJ2-3; 9 bases agree with TRBD1. This CDR3 contains 16 residues. V lost 3 bases and J lost 3; bases outside the gene matches: 7. Germline V lookup: CDR1 MGHRA, CDR2 YSYEKL. CDR3 in amino acids: CASSQEGTGLTDTQYF. CDR3 in DNA: TGCGCCAGCAGCCAGGAAGGGACAGGGCTGACAGATACGCAGTATTTT.

This sequence joins TRBV7-9 and TRBJ2-1, with D possibly TRBD2 on 5 matching bases. Trimming took 3 bases from V and 4 from J, leaving 13 bases between them. The CDR3 is made up of 15 amino acids. Germline V gene data show CDR1 as SEHNR and CDR2 as FQNEAQ (reference sequence). DNA of the CDR3: TGTGCCAGCAGCTTCAGCGGAAACACTTACAATGAGCAGTTCTTC. Translation: CASSFSGNTYNEQFF.

As regards this clone: The junction and the germline gene differ at one end; a read error may be behind it. The V call is TRBV27, the J call TRBJ2-4; unclear D gene. The CDR3 sequence is 17 residues long. The germline V gene encodes CDR1 MNHEY and CDR2 SMNVEV (reference sequence). CDR3 residues: CASSLYSYGLTENSQYF. CDR3 bases: TGTGCCAGCAGTTTATATTCGTATGGTCTTACTGAAAACAGTCAGTACTTC.